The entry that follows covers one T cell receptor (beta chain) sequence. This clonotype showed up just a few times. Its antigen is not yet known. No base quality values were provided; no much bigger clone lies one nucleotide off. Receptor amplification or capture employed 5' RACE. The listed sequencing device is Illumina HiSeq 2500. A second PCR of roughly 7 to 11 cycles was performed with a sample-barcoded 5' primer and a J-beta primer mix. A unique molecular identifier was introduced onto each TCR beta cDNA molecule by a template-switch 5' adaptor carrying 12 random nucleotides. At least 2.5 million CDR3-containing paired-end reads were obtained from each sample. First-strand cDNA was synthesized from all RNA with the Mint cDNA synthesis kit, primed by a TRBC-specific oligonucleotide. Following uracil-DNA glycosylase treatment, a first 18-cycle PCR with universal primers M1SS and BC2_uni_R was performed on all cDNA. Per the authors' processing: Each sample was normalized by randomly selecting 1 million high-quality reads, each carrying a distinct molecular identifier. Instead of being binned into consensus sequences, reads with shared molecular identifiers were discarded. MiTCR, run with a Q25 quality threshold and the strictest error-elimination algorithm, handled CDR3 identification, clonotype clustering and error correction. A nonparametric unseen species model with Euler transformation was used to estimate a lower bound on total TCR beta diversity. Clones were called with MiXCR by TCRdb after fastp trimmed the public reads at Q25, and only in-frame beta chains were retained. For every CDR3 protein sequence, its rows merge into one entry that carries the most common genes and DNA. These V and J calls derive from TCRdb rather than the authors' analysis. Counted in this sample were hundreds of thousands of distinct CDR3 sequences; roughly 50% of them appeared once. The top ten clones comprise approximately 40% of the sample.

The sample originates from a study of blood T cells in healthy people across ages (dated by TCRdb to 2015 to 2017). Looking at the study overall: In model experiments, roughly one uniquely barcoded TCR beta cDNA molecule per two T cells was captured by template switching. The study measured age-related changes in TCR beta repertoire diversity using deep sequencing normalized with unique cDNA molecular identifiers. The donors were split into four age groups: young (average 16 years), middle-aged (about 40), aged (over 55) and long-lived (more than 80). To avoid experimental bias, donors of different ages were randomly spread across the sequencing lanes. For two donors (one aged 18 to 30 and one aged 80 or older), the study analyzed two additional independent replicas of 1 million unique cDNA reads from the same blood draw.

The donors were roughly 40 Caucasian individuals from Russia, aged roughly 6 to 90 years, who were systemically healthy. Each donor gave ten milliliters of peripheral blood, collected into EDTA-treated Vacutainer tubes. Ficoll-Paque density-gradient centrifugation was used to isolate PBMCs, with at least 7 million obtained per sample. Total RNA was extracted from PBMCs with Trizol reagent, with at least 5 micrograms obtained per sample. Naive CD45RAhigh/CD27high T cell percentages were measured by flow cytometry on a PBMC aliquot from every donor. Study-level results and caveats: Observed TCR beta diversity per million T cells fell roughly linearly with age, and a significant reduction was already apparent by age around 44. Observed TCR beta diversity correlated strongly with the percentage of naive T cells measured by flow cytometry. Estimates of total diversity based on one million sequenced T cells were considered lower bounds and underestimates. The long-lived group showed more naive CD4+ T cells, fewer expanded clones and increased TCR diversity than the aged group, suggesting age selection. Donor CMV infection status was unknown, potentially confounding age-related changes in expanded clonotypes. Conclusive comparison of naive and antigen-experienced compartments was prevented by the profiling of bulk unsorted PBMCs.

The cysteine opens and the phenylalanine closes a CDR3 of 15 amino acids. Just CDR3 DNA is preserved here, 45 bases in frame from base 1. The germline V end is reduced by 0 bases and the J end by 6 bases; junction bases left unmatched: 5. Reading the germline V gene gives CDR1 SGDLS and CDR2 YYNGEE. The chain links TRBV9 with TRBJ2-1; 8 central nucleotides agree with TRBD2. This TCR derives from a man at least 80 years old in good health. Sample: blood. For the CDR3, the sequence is CASSVESGSFNEQFF. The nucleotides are TGTGCCAGCAGCGTAGAAAGCGGGAGCTTCAATGAGCAGTTCTTC.